This T cell receptor beta chain originates from a study of quantifying T cell responses using KT2 cells. About the study: Reverse transcription used primers in the TCR alpha and beta constant regions.

Known numbers of the T cell clone KT2 were added to PBMC. A range of KT2-to-PBMC ratios was made using fixed PBMC numbers. The V gene lost 0 bases and the J gene lost 5 bases, with 16 bases spanning the gap. Germline CDR1 reads DFQATT; CDR2 reads SNEGSKA (reference sequence). There are 16 residues in the CDR3. This clonotype was counted between two and nine times. An oligo carrying a UMI was ligated to the cDNA 3' end. First-round PCR used around 4 cycles and beta primers RC1.1 and RC1.2 covering TRBC1 and TRBC2. TCRdb recomputed calls from the UMI-ligation and nested PCR reads with MiXCR, one row per CDR3 protein. The data contain about 32,000 distinct CDR3 sequences, more than 7% of them seen just once; the ten biggest clones take up around 16%.

This sequence originates from a human donor. Sequenced: PBMCs spiked with cells of the T cell clone KT2. The V gene is TRBV20-1, the J gene TRBJ1-4; weak D call: TRBD1 (5 bases). The CDR3 region is CSARDRIGHLNEKLFF. DNA of the CDR3: TGCAGTGCTAGAGATCGTATAGGACACCTGAATGAAAAACTGTTTTTT.